This passage covers 14 T cell receptor beta chains from one sample sequenced in a study of PD-L1 blockade in urothelial cancer. Only in-frame clones appear in the TCRdb table, and some are missing; sequencing was by immunoSEQ multiplex PCR. The sample includes fewer than 90,000 clones, approximately 90% of them seen just once. Time point described: peripheral blood 6 weeks after treatment start. The input for sequencing was PBMCs, taken around atezolizumab (anti-PD-L1) treatment. These receptors all stem from a woman older than 75 with urothelial cancer.

The CDR3 is CASSPSPSGVSSYEQYF. The CDR3 DNA is TGTGCCAGCTCACCATCCCCTAGCGGGGTAAGCTCCTACGAGCAGTACTTC. The chain couples TRBV18 to TRBJ2-7; 9 positions match TRBD2. Germline CDR1 is KGHSH and CDR2 is LQKENI. The CDR3 is made up of 17 amino acids. V was clipped by 2 bases and J by 0 bases; unmatched bases: 8.

The chain uses TRBV28 and TRBJ1-4; 9 nucleotides align to TRBD1. CDR3 length: 17 amino acids. Germline assignment: CDR1 MDHEN and CDR2 SYDVKM. The V segment lost 5 bases and the J segment 0 bases; nucleotides outside the gene matches: 7. CDR3 sequence (DNA): TGTGCCAGCAGTGGCCTCCGGGACAGGGCAACTAATGAAAAACTGTTTTTT. It codes for CASSGLRDRATNEKLFF. Full variable domain (rest looked up from reference TRBV28 and TRBJ1-4): DVKVTQSSRYLVKRTGEKVFLECVQDMDHENMFWYRQDPGLGLRLIYFSYDVKMKEKGDIPEGYSVSREKKERFSLILESASTNQTSMYLCASSGLRDRATNEKLFFGSGTQLSVL.

CDR3 bases: TGTGCCAGCAGTGAACGGACTAGCGCCAGAAACAATGAGCAGTTCTTC. It specifies CASSERTSARNNEQFF. This chain uses TRBV6-1 with TRBJ2-1; 9 nucleotides agree with TRBD2. Germline V lookup: CDR1 MNHNS, CDR2 SASEGT. This CDR3 spans 16 amino acids. The trim removed 2 bases at V and 5 bases at J, leaving 7 bases unmatched.

The chain employs TRBV5-4 and TRBJ2-2; 7 bases map to TRBD2. The CDR3 is made up of 15 amino acids. The germline V gene has CDR1 SGHNT and CDR2 YYREEE (reference sequence). J lost 2 bases, V lost 0 bases, and 1 base had no gene match. CDR3 loop: CASSLAGGNTGELFF. As DNA, the CDR3 is TGTGCCAGCAGCTTGGCGGGAGGAAACACCGGGGAGCTGTTTTTT.

This clone was seen just once. The V call is TRBV18, the J call TRBJ1-2; TRBD1 aligns across 8 bases. V shed 2 bases and J 4 bases; nucleotides not matched to a gene: 15. The germline gives CDR1 KGHSH, CDR2 LQKENI. The CDR3 totals 18 residues. CDR3 nucleotide sequence: TGTGCCAGCTCACCAAAGGCAGGGGGCGACGGGTCTTTCTATGGCTACACCTTC. It encodes CASSPKAGGDGSFYGYTF.

Concerning this clone itself: Other DNA variants within this sample encode the same CDR3. The V gene is TRBV2, the J gene TRBJ1-5; 7 positions match TRBD1. Germline loops: CDR1 SNHLY, CDR2 FYNNEI. The V and J ends lost 4 bases and 2 bases, in that order; junction bases with no gene match: 5. This CDR3 has 15 residues. The CDR3 sequence: CASSVDRVGNQPQHF. CDR3 DNA sequence: TGTGCCAGCAGTGTCGACAGGGTGGGCAATCAGCCCCAGCATTTT.

This chain uses TRBV2 with TRBJ2-3; D may be TRBD2 (5 bases). Germline lookup yields CDR1 SNHLY and CDR2 FYNNEI. Trimming pared 8 bases from V and 2 bases from J, leaving 8 bases between. The CDR3 consists of 12 residues. The CDR3 spells CASSGNTDTQYF. The CDR3 region has the DNA TGTGCCAGCTCGGGGAACACAGATACGCAGTATTTT.

In its sample, this clone was seen once. This chain connects TRBV15 to TRBJ2-1; TRBD1 agrees at 10 bases. The V gene end was trimmed by 5 bases and the J gene end by 7 bases; junction bases not matched to a gene: 5. CDR1 and CDR2 from the germline V gene are LNHNV and YYDKDF (reference sequence). CDR3 size: 14 residues. The CDR3 sequence: CATSRGQGLNEQFF. The CDR3 region has the DNA TGTGCCACCAGCCGGGGACAGGGGTTGAATGAGCAGTTCTTC.

This chain links TRBV5-4 with TRBJ1-1; D is uncertain. CDR1 SGHNT and CDR2 YYREEE come from the germline V gene (reference sequence). V lost 0 bases and J lost 4, with 7 bases in between. The CDR3 contains 13 residues. CDR3 sequence reads: CASSLGAGTEAFF. CDR3 nucleotide sequence: TGTGCCAGCAGCTTGGGGGCGGGCACTGAAGCTTTCTTT.

The chain employs TRBV5-1 and TRBJ2-7; TRBD2 might be the D (6 bases). CDR1 and CDR2 (germline): SGHRS, YFSETQ. The V end was cut by 4 bases, the J end by 2 bases, with 16 bases between. This CDR3 has 15 amino acids. CDR3 region: CASSPQGSGTYEQYF. In DNA form, the CDR3 reads TGCGCCAGCAGCCCCCAAGGTAGCGGAACCTACGAGCAGTACTTC.

This chain links TRBV9 with TRBJ2-1; the D gene is possibly TRBD1 (6 bases). Germline lookup yields CDR1 SGDLS and CDR2 YYNGEE. The CDR3 contains 13 residues. V was clipped by 2 bases and J by 9 bases, with 12 bases between them. The DNA of the CDR3 is TGTGCCAGCAGCGTGGCCATAGGGGGTGAGCAGTTCTTC. It codes for CASSVAIGGEQFF.

J is TRBJ2-5 and V is TRBV6-6, with D possibly matching TRBD1 (5 bases). The CDR3 consists of 15 residues. V lost 1 base, J lost 1 base, and 10 bases lay in between. Germline V lookup: CDR1 MNHNY, CDR2 SVGAGI (reference sequence). CDR3 in amino acids: CASSYWQGTQETQYF. The CDR3 DNA sequence: TGTGCCAGCAGTTACTGGCAGGGCACCCAAGAGACCCAGTACTTC.

The chain couples TRBV28 to TRBJ2-1; D might be TRBD2 (6 bases). Germline V gene lookup returns CDR1 MDHEN and CDR2 SYDVKM. The CDR3 has 14 residues. V dropped 2 bases and J dropped 12 bases, with 17 bases sitting between them. CDR3 nucleotides: TGTGCCAGCAGTTTAGGGGGGTCCGGGTTCGGGCAGTTCTTC. Translating it yields CASSLGGSGFGQFF.

V and J are TRBV2 and TRBJ2-2; D is uncertain. Trimming removed 4 bases from V and 6 bases from J, with 9 bases in between. The CDR3 covers 13 residues. The germline CDR1 and CDR2 sequences are SNHLY and FYNNEI. The CDR3 nucleotides are TGTGCCAGCAGTGGAAGAGCGTCCGGGGAGCTGTTTTTT. It encodes CASSGRASGELFF.